This T cell receptor beta chain was captured by sequencing in a study of neoadjuvant nivolumab and ipilimumab in lung cancer. Findings and caveats of the study: Higher pretherapy blood TCR richness went with higher resected-tumor richness.

On this clone itself: Its target is not known. Germline is not matched at one junction end, which may reflect a read error.

CDR1 is SEHNR, CDR2 FQNEAQ, per germline (reference sequence). This CDR3 has 14 residues. Assay: immunoSEQ multiplex PCR; the TCRdb copy retains only in-frame clones and omits some. The table lists 13,000 or so clones, about 94% of them singletons, with roughly 2.7% in the top ten. This TCR was sampled from an adult with non-small cell lung cancer. The sample here was peripheral blood, taken after neoadjuvant nivolumab, alone or with ipilimumab, at or shortly before surgery. The chain couples TRBV7-9 to TRBJ1-4; D not certain. The CDR3 reads CASTLAYGDEKLFF. The CDR3 DNA reads TGTGCCAGCACCTTAGCGTACGGGGATGAAAAACTGTTTTTT. The full variable domain, with the rest looked up from reference TRBV7-9 and TRBJ1-4, is DTGVSQNPRHKITKRGQNVTFRCDPISEHNRLYWYRQTLGQGPEFLTYFQNEAQLEKSRLLSDRFSAERPKGSFSTLEIQRTEQGDSAMYLCASTLAYGDEKLFFGSGTQLSVL.